Each of the 14 T cell receptor beta chains below was sequenced from the same sample in a study of blood T cell repertoires in COVID-19. Using immunoSEQ multiplex PCR, the repertoire was profiled, and TCRdb retains in-frame clones only, with some absent. The top ten clones hold over 3.5% of a sample with tens of thousands of clones, around 90% of them seen once. The sequenced material came from peripheral blood. Every receptor here comes from a man between 50 and 59 years old with active COVID-19.

On this clone: The junction departs from the called germline gene at one end, perhaps through a read error. The chain couples TRBV10-3 to TRBJ1-3; the D is unclear. Looked up from germline, CDR1 is ENHRY and CDR2 is SYGVKD. CDR3 size: 12 residues. This chain's CDR3 is CAISESGPLSSF. For the CDR3, the DNA is TGTGCCATCAGTGAGTCGGGCCCTCTGAGTTCCTTT.

The J gene is TRBJ2-3, the V gene TRBV19, with 11 positions matching TRBD2. This CDR3 comprises 16 residues. J was trimmed by 5 bases and V by 6 bases; bases with no gene match: 10. The germline CDR1 and CDR2 sequences are LNHDA and SQIVND (reference sequence). The CDR3 is CASRDLAGGGRDTQYF. Here the CDR3 DNA reads TGTGCCAGTAGAGATCTAGCGGGGGGCGGGAGAGATACGCAGTATTTT.

V gene TRBV30 combines with J gene TRBJ1-2; no firm D call. This CDR3 region has 15 residues. The germline V and J ends were trimmed by 4 bases and 7 bases, with 22 bases remaining between them. Germline V gene lookup returns CDR1 GTSNPN and CDR2 SVGIG (reference sequence). In nucleotides, the CDR3 is TGTGCCTGGATGATCGAGACGGCGGGGTCTAGTGGCTACACCTTC. Protein product: CAWMIETAGSSGYTF. Variable domain in full (rest from reference TRBV30 and TRBJ1-2): SQTIHQWPATLVQPVGSPLSLECTVEGTSNPNLYWYRQAAGRGLQLLFYSVGIGQISSEVPQNLSASRPQDRQFILSSKKLLLSDSGFYLCAWMIETAGSSGYTFGSGTRLTVV.

This clone was picked up a small number of times. The CDR3 DNA reads TGTGCCAGCAGGGCAAGATTGGGCAGGGCAGGGTCACCCCTCCACTTT. This translates into CASRARLGRAGSPLHF. The V and J genes are TRBV14 and TRBJ1-6; a possible D gene is TRBD1 (5 bases). V gave up 6 bases and J gave up 10 bases, with 22 bases separating them. This CDR3 contains 16 residues. Germline loops: CDR1 SGHDN, CDR2 FVKESK.

The sample holds one count of this clone. CDR3 in DNA: TGTGCCAGCAGTTTACTCCCAGCTCAGGGGGCGAATAATGAAAAACTGTTTTTT. As protein: CASSLLPAQGANNEKLFF. V usage is TRBV27 and J usage is TRBJ1-4; 8 bases align to TRBD1. Germline assignment: CDR1 MNHEY and CDR2 SMNVEV (reference sequence). The J segment lost 4 bases and the V segment lost 2 bases, leaving 12 bases of the junction unmatched. The CDR3 totals 18 residues. Variable domain in full (rest from reference TRBV27 and TRBJ1-4): EAQVTQNPRYLITVTGKKLTVTCSQNMNHEYMSWYRQDPGLGLRQIYYSMNVEVTDKGDVPEGYKVSRKEKRNFPLILESPSPNQTSLYFCASSLLPAQGANNEKLFFGSGTQLSVL.

The chain is built from TRBV10-3 and TRBJ2-7; 7 bases are a match to TRBD1. Germline V gene sequence: CDR1 ENHRY, CDR2 SYGVKD. The length of the CDR3 is 13 residues. V was clipped by 6 bases and J by 0 bases; unmatched bases: 2. CDR3 sequence reads: CAIRGQSSYEQYF. The CDR3 coding sequence is TGTGCCATCAGGGGACAGAGCTCCTACGAGCAGTACTTC.

The rearrangement uses TRBV11-2 and TRBJ2-7; tentatively, D is TRBD2 (5 bases). The CDR3 covers 14 residues. The V gene's germline CDR1 is SGHAT and CDR2 FQNNGV. V dropped 7 bases and J dropped 5 bases, with 18 bases sitting between them. The CDR3 protein is CASTDPKRAHEQYF. The DNA of the CDR3 is TGTGCCAGCACGGACCCGAAGAGGGCCCACGAGCAGTACTTC. The full variable domain, in which reference TRBV11-2 and TRBJ2-7 provide the parts outside the CDR3, is EAGVAQSPRYKIIEKRQSVAFWCNPISGHATLYWYQQILGQGPKLLIQFQNNGVVDDSQLPKDRFSAERLKGVDSTLKIQPAKLEDSAVYLCASTDPKRAHEQYFGPGTRLTVT.

This clone was counted a few times. The chain carries TRBV9 and TRBJ1-1; no clear D. Trimming removed 6 bases from V and 5 bases from J, with 14 bases in between. Germline CDR1 and CDR2: SGDLS and YYNGEE. This CDR3 comprises 13 residues. CDR3 sequence: CASTQREGTEAFF. The CDR3 DNA reads as TGTGCCAGCACGCAGAGGGAAGGGACTGAAGCTTTCTTT.

This chain links TRBV7-9 with TRBJ2-4; the match to TRBD1 covers 7 bases. The CDR3 totals 18 residues. V was pared by 4 bases and J by 0 bases, with 12 bases of the junction left unmatched. In germline, CDR1 is SEHNR, CDR2 FQNEAQ (reference sequence). The CDR3 coding sequence is TGTGCCAGCAGCTCCCTGACAGGGATGGCCTTAGCCAAAAACATTCAGTACTTC. Translated, it gives CASSSLTGMALAKNIQYF.

The chain is built from TRBV5-4 and TRBJ2-6; D may be TRBD1 (5 bases). The CDR3 contains 18 residues. Trimming shortened V by 0 bases and J by 0 bases, and 13 bases separated the two germline ends. The germline gives CDR1 SGHNT, CDR2 YYREEE (reference sequence). The CDR3 nucleotides are TGTGCCAGCAGCTTGGGACAGCTTAGAAACTCTGGGGCCAACGTCCTGACTTTC. This gives the protein CASSLGQLRNSGANVLTF.

The V call is TRBV6-5, the J call TRBJ2-3; TRBD1 aligns across 8 bases. CDR3 length: 16 residues. V lost 1 base and J lost 6; bases outside the gene matches: 9. Germline lookup yields CDR1 MNHEY and CDR2 SVGAGI. The CDR3 spells CASSYLGQGALDTQYF. The CDR3 DNA is TGTGCCAGCAGTTACTTGGGTCAGGGGGCATTGGATACGCAGTATTTT.

The chain uses TRBV2 and TRBJ1-3, with 7 bases fitting TRBD1. V lost 3 bases, J lost 4 bases, and 0 bases stayed unmatched. Per the germline V gene, CDR1 is SNHLY and CDR2 is FYNNEI. There are 13 residues in the CDR3. This chain's CDR3 is CASSEGQGNTIYF. The DNA for the CDR3 is TGTGCCAGCAGTGAGGGACAGGGAAACACCATATATTTT.

The rearrangement links TRBV15 to TRBJ1-2; no definite D call. Deletions cut 1 base from V and 6 bases from J, with 9 bases between. The CDR3 length is 13 residues. CDR1 and CDR2 from the germline V gene are LNHNV and YYDKDF (reference sequence). For the CDR3, the DNA is TGTGCCACCAGCAGAGTTGGAGGGAATGGCTACACCTTC. As protein: CATSRVGGNGYTF. The complete variable domain, with remaining parts taken from reference TRBV15 and TRBJ1-2, reads DAMVIQNPRYQVTQFGKPVTLSCSQTLNHNVMYWYQQKSSQAPKLLFHYYDKDFNNEADTPDNFQSRRPNTSFCFLDIRSPGLGDTAMYLCATSRVGGNGYTFGSGTRLTVV.

The V and J genes are TRBV11-2 and TRBJ2-7; tentatively, D is TRBD2 (5 bases). The V gene's germline CDR1 is SGHAT and CDR2 FQNNGV. The V end was cut by 4 bases, the J end by 0 bases, with 13 bases between. The CDR3 is 15 amino acids. The CDR3 protein is CASSSLATASYEQYF. The CDR3 DNA follows: TGTGCCAGCAGCTCCCTAGCTACTGCCTCCTACGAGCAGTACTTC.